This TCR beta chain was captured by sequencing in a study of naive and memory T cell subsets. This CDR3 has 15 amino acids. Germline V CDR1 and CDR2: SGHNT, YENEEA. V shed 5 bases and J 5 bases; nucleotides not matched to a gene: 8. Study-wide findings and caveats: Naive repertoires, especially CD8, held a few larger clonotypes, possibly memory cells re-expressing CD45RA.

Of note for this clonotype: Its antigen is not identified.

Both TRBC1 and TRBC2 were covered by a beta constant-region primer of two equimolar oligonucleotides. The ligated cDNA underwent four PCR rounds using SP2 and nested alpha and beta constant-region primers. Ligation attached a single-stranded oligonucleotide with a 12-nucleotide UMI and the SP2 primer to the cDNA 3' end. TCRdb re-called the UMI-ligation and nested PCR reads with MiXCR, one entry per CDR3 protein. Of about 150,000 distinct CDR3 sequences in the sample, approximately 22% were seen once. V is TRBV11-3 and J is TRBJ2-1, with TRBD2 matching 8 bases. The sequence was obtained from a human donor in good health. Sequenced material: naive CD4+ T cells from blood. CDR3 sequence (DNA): TGTGCCAGCAGCCTCGGGGGGGGGACGAACAATGAGCAGTTCTTC. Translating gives CASSLGGGTNNEQFF.